This section outlines one T cell receptor (beta chain) sequence together with its context. These data come from a study of kidney transplant recipient with SARS-CoV-2 infection. TCRdb reprocessed the reads with MiXCR, giving one entry per CDR3 protein. The profile shows about 250,000 distinct CDR3 sequences, more than 25% of them singletons. CDR1 is LGHDT, CDR2 YNNKEL, per germline (reference sequence). CDR3 length: 17 amino acids. V lost 5 bases and J 5 bases, leaving 24 bases between the germline ends. This chain links TRBV3-1 with TRBJ2-5; D is unclear. The sequence came from a male patient between 25 and 40 years old who had COVID-19 and was a kidney transplant recipient. Some T cells may be provided by the graft donor. The sequences come from a blood sample, collected at baseline and between days 110 and 120 from a kidney transplant recipient. CDR3 residues: CASSRSFPISSSETQYF. DNA for the CDR3: TGTGCCAGCAGCAGATCATTTCCCATTTCTTCCTCTGAGACCCAGTACTTC.